This TCR beta chain was observed in a study of memory CD8 T cells in hepatitis C reinfection. Background on the study: HCV reinfection meant a positive HCV RNA test after two negative tests at least 60 days apart.

The table lists this clone with a count of one. The CDR3 contains 14 residues. Germline V CDR1 and CDR2: SGHRS, YFSETQ. The junction had 3 bases not matched to a gene; V was cut back by 2 bases and J by 4 bases. Some clones are missing from TCRdb's copy, which holds only in-frame ones; the method was immunoSEQ multiplex PCR. The data hold tens of thousands of clones, with 85% to 90% observed a single time. Time point here: peak reinfection, 3 to 8 weeks after reinfection detection. TCR sequencing was done directly ex vivo on sorted cells, without expansion in vitro. The Montreal HEPCO cohort supplied donors who inject drugs. At all three reinfection time points, viable CD3+ CD8+ CD45RO- cells from a couple of donors served as controls.

The origin of this receptor is a man aged 18 to 29 with hepatitis C virus infection. The sequenced sample was naive CD8+ T cells sorted from blood. The chain recombines TRBV5-1 with TRBJ2-7; 10 bases agree with TRBD2. CDR3 in amino acids: CASSLAGGHYEQYV. CDR3 nucleotides: TGCGCCAGCAGCTTAGCGGGGGGGCATTACGAGCAGTACGTC.